These 17 T cell receptor beta chains came from one sample sequenced in a study of T cells after yellow fever vaccination. TCRdb re-called the 5' RACE reads with MiXCR, one entry per CDR3 protein. The repertoire consists of around 350,000 distinct CDR3 sequences, with 9.5% to 13% occurring once and the leading ten covering around 19%. Here the sequenced sample was PBMCs, taken on the day of the first yellow fever vaccination. Receptors originate from a man aged 18-30 years who received the YFV17D yellow fever vaccine.

This rearrangement joins TRBV7-2 to TRBJ2-2, with D unclear. V lost 2 bases and J lost 5, with 9 bases in between. CDR1 and CDR2 from the germline V gene are SGHTA and FQGNSA. The CDR3 length is 14 residues. CDR3 sequence (DNA): TGTGCCAGCAGCTTAATGGCGAGGACCGGGGAGCTGTTTTTT. This gives the protein CASSLMARTGELFF.

This clonotype was observed at least ten times. The chain recombines TRBV6-5 with TRBJ1-1; maybe TRBD1 (5 bases). V gave up 0 bases and J gave up 3 bases, with 11 bases separating them. The germline CDR1 and CDR2 sequences are MNHEY and SVGAGI. CDR3 length: 15 amino acids. The CDR3 spells CASSYSPLGDTEAFF. CDR3 nucleotide sequence: TGTGCCAGCAGTTACTCTCCTTTGGGGGACACTGAAGCTTTCTTT.

This clonotype showed up just a few times. The chain links TRBV6-5 to TRBJ1-6; D is unclear. CDR3 length: 15 amino acids. Germline-derived CDR1 and CDR2 are MNHEY and SVGAGI. Between the trimmed V and J ends, which lost 2 bases and 2 bases, there was a span of 7 bases. The CDR3 DNA follows: TGTGCCAGCAGTTACAAAAAAACCTATAATTCACCCCTCCACTTT. This codes for CASSYKKTYNSPLHF.

This clonotype was detected only a few times. This chain links TRBV10-3 with TRBJ1-1, with D perhaps TRBD1 (6 bases). Germline V CDR1 and CDR2: ENHRY, SYGVKD. V was shortened by 0 bases and J by 4 bases, with 15 bases between the two germline ends. CDR3 size: 16 residues. CDR3 amino acids: CAISESDSRGGTEAFF. CDR3 sequence (DNA): TGTGCCATCAGTGAGTCGGACTCCCGAGGGGGCACTGAAGCTTTCTTT.

Comments on this clonotype: Sequence at one end of the junction differs from germline and may be a read error. This chain joins TRBV4-1 and TRBJ2-3; D perhaps matches TRBD2 (5 bases). Germline CDR1 is MGHRA and CDR2 is YSYEKL. There are 12 residues in the CDR3. CDR3 region: CASSQGLDTQYF. In DNA form, the CDR3 reads TGCGCCAGCAGTCAAGGACTAGATACGCAGTATTTT.

As concerns this clonotype: The junction differs from germline at one of its ends, possibly a read error. The V gene is TRBV7-7, the J gene TRBJ2-5, with 9 bases identical to TRBD2. This CDR3 comprises 14 residues. The V gene's germline CDR1 is SSHAT and CDR2 FNYEAQ (reference sequence). CDR3 loop: CASSPSGAQETQYF. DNA of the CDR3: TGTGCTAGCAGTCCTAGCGGGGCACAAGAGACCCAGTACTTC.

The V and J genes are TRBV4-2 and TRBJ2-7; D possibly corresponds to TRBD1 (7 bases). This CDR3 contains 14 residues. Trimming took 4 bases from V and 2 from J, leaving 12 bases between them. Germline CDR1 is LGHNA and CDR2 is YNFKEQ. The chain's CDR3 is CASSRRDSTYEQYF. Here the CDR3 DNA reads TGTGCCAGCAGCCGGCGGGACAGTACCTACGAGCAGTACTTC.

V gene TRBV6-5 combines with J gene TRBJ2-7; TRBD1 aligns across 7 bases. Losses at the gene ends were 2 bases for V and 0 bases for J; bases not matched to a gene: 4. The length of the CDR3 is 15 residues. CDR1 and CDR2 (germline): MNHEY, SVGAGI. The CDR3 spells CASSYEGAYSYEQYF. In DNA form, the CDR3 reads TGTGCCAGCAGTTACGAGGGGGCCTACTCCTACGAGCAGTACTTC.

The rearrangement links TRBV20-1 to TRBJ2-7; 8 nucleotides agree with TRBD1. Trimming took 0 bases from V and 0 from J; bases not matched to a gene: 7. This CDR3 region has 16 residues. Germline V CDR1 and CDR2: DFQATT, SNEGSKA (reference sequence). In nucleotides, the CDR3 is TGCAGTGCTAGAGATCCTACAGGGGGGAGCTCCTACGAGCAGTACGTC. It is translated as CSARDPTGGSSYEQYV.

The CDR3 sequence is CSAWGSSGNTIYF. The CDR3, as DNA: TGCAGTGCCTGGGGGAGCTCTGGAAACACCATATATTTT. The chain combines TRBV20-1 with TRBJ1-3; a possible D gene is TRBD1 (5 bases). V lost 6 bases and J lost 0, with 9 bases in between. Looked up from germline, CDR1 is DFQATT and CDR2 is SNEGSKA (reference sequence). The CDR3 extends over 13 amino acids.

This clonotype was picked up many times. The J gene is TRBJ2-2, the V gene TRBV6-5, with a possible D match to TRBD1 (5 bases). Germline loops: CDR1 MNHEY, CDR2 SVGAGI. The CDR3 runs 16 residues. Trimming left V 0 bases short and J 2 bases short, with 10 bases between. The CDR3 sequence: CASSYSRQSNTGELFF. CDR3 coding DNA: TGTGCCAGCAGTTACTCCAGACAGAGTAACACCGGGGAGCTGTTTTTT.

J is TRBJ2-3 and V is TRBV7-2; no firm D call. The CDR3 has 15 amino acids. The V end was cut by 3 bases, the J end by 0 bases, with 10 bases between. Germline CDR1 is SGHTA and CDR2 is FQGNSA. The CDR3 DNA reads as TGTGCCAGCAGCTTTGGTGGTTCTAGCACAGATACGCAGTATTTT. Protein sequence: CASSFGGSSTDTQYF.

The V gene is TRBV19, the J gene TRBJ2-7; 8 bases are a match to TRBD2. The ends lost 4 bases at V and 2 bases at J; junction bases unmatched: 4. Germline V gene sequence: CDR1 LNHDA, CDR2 SQIVND (reference sequence). The CDR3 length is 14 residues. The CDR3 protein is CASSTTGRAYEQYF. The DNA of the CDR3 is TGTGCCAGTAGTACGACCGGGAGGGCCTACGAGCAGTACTTC.

The rearrangement uses TRBV5-1 and TRBJ2-3; D not resolved. Germline values: CDR1 SGHRS, CDR2 YFSETQ. V was cut by 0 bases and J by 1 base, with 9 bases left in between. This CDR3 has 15 residues. CDR3 in amino acids: CASSLGISGTDTQYF. CDR3 coding DNA: TGCGCCAGCAGCTTGGGGATCTCAGGCACAGATACGCAGTATTTT.

The chain couples TRBV7-2 to TRBJ1-1; D is possibly TRBD1 (6 bases). This CDR3 has 16 amino acids. Germline-derived CDR1 and CDR2 are SGHTA and FQGNSA. Trimming removed 4 bases at V and 1 base at J, with 16 bases between. The CDR3 DNA sequence: TGTGCCAGCAGCTCCTCCGGGACAAAAACGAACACTGAAGCTTTCTTT. It is translated as CASSSSGTKTNTEAFF. The whole variable domain, filled in from reference TRBV7-2 and TRBJ1-1, reads GAGVSQSPSNKVTEKGKDVELRCDPISGHTALYWYRQSLGQGLEFLIYFQGNSAPDKSGLPSDRFSAERTGGSVSTLTIQRTQQEDSAVYLCASSSSGTKTNTEAFFGQGTRLTVV.

The V gene is TRBV7-3, the J gene TRBJ1-2; D possibly corresponds to TRBD1 (5 bases). Germline loops: CDR1 SGHTA, CDR2 FQGTGA. V dropped 1 base and J dropped 4 bases, with 13 bases sitting between them. This CDR3 is built from 15 residues. The CDR3 protein is CASSLNQAGAYGYTF. CDR3 sequence (DNA): TGTGCCAGCAGCTTAAATCAAGCCGGGGCCTATGGCTACACCTTC.

The chain uses TRBV7-9 and TRBJ1-1; tentative D call: TRBD1 (5 bases). CDR1 and CDR2 (germline): SEHNR, FQNEAQ (reference sequence). The CDR3 runs to 15 residues. V lost 5 bases to trimming and J lost 4 bases, with 17 bases between them. The CDR3 DNA follows: TGTGCCAGCAGCCTAGACCGCGCGGGGGGCACTGAAGCTTTCTTT. Translated, it gives CASSLDRAGGTEAFF.